Listed below are T cell receptor beta chains from one sample, sequenced in a study of response to subunit inactivated influenza vaccine. TCRdb analysed the RT-PCR reads with MiXCR anew, one entry per CDR3 protein. The repertoire holds fewer than 600,000 distinct CDR3 sequences, with approximately 6.9% as singletons. The source was PBMCs from blood, collected around 25 months after vaccination. Receptors were obtained from a man between 50 and 75 years old who received an inactivated influenza vaccine. The conserved cysteine and the conserved F or W are not part of the CDR3 here. Each record gives: CDR3 protein, J gene, clone size, CDR3 length, V gene. Clone size is stated in some rows and not others, as once, few, many or a class when expanded.

SATRTSLGGEQY	TRBJ2-7	NA	12	TRBV20-1
ASQSWGEGGYNSPLH	TRBJ1-6	few	15	TRBV7-9
ASSSVDGASGNTIY	TRBJ1-3	many	14	TRBV28
ASSTDSATYNEQF	TRBJ2-1	few	13	TRBV5-1
ASSHSTSPLH	TRBJ1-6	many	10	TRBV3-1
ASSLGAGGVKEKLF	TRBJ1-4	many	14	TRBV7-8
ASSSNSLRIYEQY	TRBJ2-7	NA	13	TRBV13
AISSKDRAHEQY	TRBJ2-7	many	12	TRBV10-3
ASKRDSEQF	TRBJ2-1	many	9	TRBV12-3/TRBV12-4
ASSAGGVQETQY	TRBJ2-5	NA	12	TRBV3-1
ASSEQVSGNTIY	TRBJ1-3	many	12	TRBV12-3/TRBV12-4
ASSESGRGADTQY	TRBJ2-3	NA	13	TRBV9
AISESAVNTGELF	TRBJ2-2	NA	13	TRBV10-3
ASSLAGSPSLPGELF	TRBJ2-2	few	15	TRBV7-8
ASRTGPGNQPQH	TRBJ1-5	few	12	TRBV6-1
SARDSGTGRGTEAF	TRBJ1-1	many	14	TRBV20-1
ASSPTGQGIGELF	TRBJ2-2	many	13	TRBV18
ASSFGGNEQF	TRBJ2-1	many	10	TRBV6-2/TRBV6-3
SARPLVEQF	TRBJ2-1	NA	9	TRBV20-1
ASSKEEQSFNSPLH	TRBJ1-6	many	14	TRBV21-1
ASSLVGQNNQPQH	TRBJ1-5	NA	13	TRBV7-2
ASSKGTSGRDRVEQY	TRBJ2-7	few	15	TRBV7-9
ASSKALKGVASYGYT	TRBJ1-2	NA	15	TRBV21-1
AISVSSDSYEQY	TRBJ2-7	NA	12	TRBV10-3
ASSLLGHSYEQY	TRBJ2-7	few	12	TRBV27
ASSPGQFTGELF	TRBJ2-2	NA	12	TRBV18
ASSLGQPSTDTQY	TRBJ2-3	many	13	TRBV13
ASSLDPGYNEQF	TRBJ2-1	NA	12	TRBV7-2
SARDFRKETQY	TRBJ2-5	NA	11	TRBV20-1
ASSPGQGARTEAF	TRBJ1-1	few	13	TRBV3-1
ASSSPEQY	TRBJ2-7	many	8	TRBV7-2
ASRYAMNTEAF	TRBJ1-1	few	11	TRBV6-6
ASSHAGTIQETQY	TRBJ2-5	few	13	TRBV3-1
ASSEGISPYEQY	TRBJ2-7	many	12	TRBV6-1
ASSLFALGTEAF	TRBJ1-1	NA	12	TRBV12-3/TRBV12-4
ASSLEIIYEQY	TRBJ2-7	many	11	TRBV11-2
ASSLGRNSGANVLT	TRBJ2-6	many	14	TRBV7-3
ASSIRTDQETQY	TRBJ2-5	many	12	TRBV5-1
ASSQAGSYEQY	TRBJ2-7	many	11	TRBV4-2
ASSNRGGYNEQF	TRBJ2-1	NA	12	TRBV27
ASSKLQGWNHEQY	TRBJ2-7	NA	13	TRBV5-5
SARDTYWAGSNTEAF	TRBJ1-1	NA	15	TRBV20-1
ASSSRASTDTQY	TRBJ2-3	many	12	TRBV5-1
ASSYSEGSDTQY	TRBJ2-3	NA	12	TRBV6-5
ASSFYRGYGYT	TRBJ1-2	NA	11	TRBV6-2/TRBV6-3
ASTMPGEGYT	TRBJ1-2	many	10	TRBV7-2
SARDLVSDTQY	TRBJ2-3	NA	11	TRBV20-1
ASSFYRDSNYGYT	TRBJ1-2	few	13	TRBV7-8
ASSLVSGEYNEQF	TRBJ2-1	NA	13	TRBV7-2
SAYGPGSNEQF	TRBJ2-1	many	11	TRBV20-1
ASRTGPNYGYT	TRBJ1-2	NA	11	TRBV2
ASMGRAAYEQY	TRBJ2-7	few	11	TRBV21-1
ASSAESPSYEQY	TRBJ2-7	few	12	TRBV5-1
ASSPMDRVYGYT	TRBJ1-2	NA	12	TRBV27
SASNQNYEQY	TRBJ2-7	many	10	TRBV20-1
AWGLEDSSPSNFYEQY	TRBJ2-7	NA	16	TRBV30
ASSPSGRYEQY	TRBJ2-7	NA	11	TRBV5-1